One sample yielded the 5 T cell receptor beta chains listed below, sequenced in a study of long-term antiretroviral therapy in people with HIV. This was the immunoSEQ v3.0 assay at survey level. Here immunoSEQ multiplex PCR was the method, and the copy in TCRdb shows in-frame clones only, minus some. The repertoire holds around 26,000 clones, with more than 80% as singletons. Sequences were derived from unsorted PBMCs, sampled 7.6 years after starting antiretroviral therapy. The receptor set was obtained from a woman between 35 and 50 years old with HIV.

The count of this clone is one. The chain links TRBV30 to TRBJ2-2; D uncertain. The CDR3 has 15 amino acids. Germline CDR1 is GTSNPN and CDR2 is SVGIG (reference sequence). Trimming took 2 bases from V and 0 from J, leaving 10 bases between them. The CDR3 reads CAWSFLGSNTGELFF. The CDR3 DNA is TGTGCCTGGAGTTTTTTGGGGTCGAACACCGGGGAGCTGTTTTTT.

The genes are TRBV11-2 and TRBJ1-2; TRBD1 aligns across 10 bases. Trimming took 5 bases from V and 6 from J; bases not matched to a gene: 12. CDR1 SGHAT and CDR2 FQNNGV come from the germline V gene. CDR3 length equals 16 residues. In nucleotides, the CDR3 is TGTGCCAGCAGCCGCAGTGGGGACAGGGGTCAACATGGCTACACCTTC. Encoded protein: CASSRSGDRGQHGYTF.

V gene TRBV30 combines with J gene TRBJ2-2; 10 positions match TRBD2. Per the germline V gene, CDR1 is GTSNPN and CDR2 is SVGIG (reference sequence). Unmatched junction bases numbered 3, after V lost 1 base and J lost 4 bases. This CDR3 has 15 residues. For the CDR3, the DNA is TGTGCCTGGAGTGCAAGCGGGGGGGCCACCGGGGAGCTGTTTTTT. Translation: CAWSASGGATGELFF.

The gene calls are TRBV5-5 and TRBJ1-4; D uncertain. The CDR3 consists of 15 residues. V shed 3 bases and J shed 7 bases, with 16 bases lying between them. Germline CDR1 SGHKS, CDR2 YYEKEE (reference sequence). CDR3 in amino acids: CASSSNPSMGEKLFF. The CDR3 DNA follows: TGTGCCAGCAGCTCGAATCCGAGTATGGGTGAAAAACTGTTTTTT.

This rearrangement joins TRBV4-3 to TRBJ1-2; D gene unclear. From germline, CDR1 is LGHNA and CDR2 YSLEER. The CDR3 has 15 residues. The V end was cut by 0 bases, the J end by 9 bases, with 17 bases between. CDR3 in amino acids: CASSQDSGPPLRYTF. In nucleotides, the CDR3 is TGCGCCAGCAGCCAAGATTCAGGACCCCCTCTTCGCTACACCTTC.